This T cell receptor beta chain was identified during a study of blood T cell repertoires in COVID-19. Study-level background: From T cells, B-cell-depleted T cells, or PBMCs came the material, which was cDNA or gDNA.

This clone showed up just a few times. Clinical history reported by participants formed the basis on which cohorts were assigned. Symptom resolution, clearance, or two negative PCRs marked the recovered donors of Cohort 3. Using immunoSEQ multiplex PCR, the repertoire was profiled, and TCRdb retains in-frame clones only, with some absent. This sample has 200,000 to 300,000 clones; roughly 89% occur once, and the top ten carry approximately 9%. This TCR derives from a man aged 35 to 55 who had recovered from COVID-19. The source material was PBMCs or T cells enriched from blood (not recorded which).

DNA for the CDR3: TGTGCCAGTAGTATCACTAGCGGGAGGACTCGCAATGAGCAGTTCTTC. This gives the protein CASSITSGRTRNEQFF. The chain couples TRBV19 to TRBJ2-1, with TRBD2 matching 12 bases. Germline loops: CDR1 LNHDA, CDR2 SQIVND (reference sequence). Unmatched junction bases numbered 6, after V lost 3 bases and J lost 6 bases. There are 16 residues in the CDR3.